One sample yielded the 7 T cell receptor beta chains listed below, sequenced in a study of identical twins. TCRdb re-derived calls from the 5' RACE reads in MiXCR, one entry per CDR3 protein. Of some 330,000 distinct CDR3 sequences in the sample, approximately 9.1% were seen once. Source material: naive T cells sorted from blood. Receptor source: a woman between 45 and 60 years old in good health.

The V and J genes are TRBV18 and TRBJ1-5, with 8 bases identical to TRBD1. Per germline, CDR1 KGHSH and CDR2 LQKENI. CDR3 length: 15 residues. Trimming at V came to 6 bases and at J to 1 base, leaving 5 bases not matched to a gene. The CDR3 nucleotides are TGTGCCAGCTCCCAGGGACAGGCGAGCAATCAGCCCCAGCATTTT. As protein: CASSQGQASNQPQHF.

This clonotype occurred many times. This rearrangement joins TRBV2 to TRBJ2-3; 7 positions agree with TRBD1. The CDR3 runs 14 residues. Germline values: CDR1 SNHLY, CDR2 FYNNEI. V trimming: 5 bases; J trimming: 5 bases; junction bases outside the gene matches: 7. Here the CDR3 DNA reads TGTGCCAGCAGTTACCCCAACAGGGGAGATACGCAGTATTTT. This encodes CASSYPNRGDTQYF. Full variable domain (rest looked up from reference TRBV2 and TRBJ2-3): EPEVTQTPSHQVTQMGQEVILRCVPISNHLYFYWYRQILGQKVEFLVSFYNNEISEKSEIFDDQFSVERPDGSNFTLKIRSTKLEDSAMYFCASSYPNRGDTQYFGPGTRLTVL.

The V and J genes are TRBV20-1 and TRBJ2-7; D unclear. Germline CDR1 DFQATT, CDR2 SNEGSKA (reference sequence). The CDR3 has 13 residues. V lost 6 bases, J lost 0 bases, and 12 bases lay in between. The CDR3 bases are TGCAGTGCCACGGGCGTGAGCTCCTACGAGCAGTACTTC. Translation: CSATGVSSYEQYF.

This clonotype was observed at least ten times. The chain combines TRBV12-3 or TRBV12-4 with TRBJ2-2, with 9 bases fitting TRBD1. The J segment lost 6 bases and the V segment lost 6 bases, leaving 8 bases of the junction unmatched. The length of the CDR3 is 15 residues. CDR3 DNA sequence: TGTGCCAGCAGGCCTGGGACAGGGCTCGCCGGGGAGCTGTTTTTT. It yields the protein CASRPGTGLAGELFF.

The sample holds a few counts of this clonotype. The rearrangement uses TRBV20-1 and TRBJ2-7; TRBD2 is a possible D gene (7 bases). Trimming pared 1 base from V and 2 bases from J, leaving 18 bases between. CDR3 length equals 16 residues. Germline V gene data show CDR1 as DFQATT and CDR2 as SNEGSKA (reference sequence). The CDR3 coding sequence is TGCAGTGCTAGAGGAATGCGGGGGCTGGTAACCTACGAGCAGTACTTC. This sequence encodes CSARGMRGLVTYEQYF.

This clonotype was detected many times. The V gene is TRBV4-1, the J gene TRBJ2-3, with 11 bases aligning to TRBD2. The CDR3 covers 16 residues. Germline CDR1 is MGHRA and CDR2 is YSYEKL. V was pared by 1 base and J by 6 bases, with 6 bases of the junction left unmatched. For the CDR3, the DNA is TGCGCCAGCAGCCAAGTACTTCTAGCGGGAGGTGATACGCAGTATTTT. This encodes CASSQVLLAGGDTQYF.

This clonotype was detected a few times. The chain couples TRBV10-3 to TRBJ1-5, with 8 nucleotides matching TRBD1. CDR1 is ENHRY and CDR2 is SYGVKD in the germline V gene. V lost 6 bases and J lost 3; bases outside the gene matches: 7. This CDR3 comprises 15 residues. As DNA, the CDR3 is TGTGCCATCAGGGAACAGGGGGACCTCAATCAGCCCCAGCATTTT. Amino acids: CAIREQGDLNQPQHF.